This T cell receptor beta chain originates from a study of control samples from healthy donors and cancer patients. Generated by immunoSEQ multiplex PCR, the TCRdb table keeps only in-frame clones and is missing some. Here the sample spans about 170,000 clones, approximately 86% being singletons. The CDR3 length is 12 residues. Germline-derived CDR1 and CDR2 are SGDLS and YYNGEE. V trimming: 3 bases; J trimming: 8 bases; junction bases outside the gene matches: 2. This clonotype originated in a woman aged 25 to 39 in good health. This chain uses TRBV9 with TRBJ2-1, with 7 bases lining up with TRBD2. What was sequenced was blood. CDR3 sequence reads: CASSATSDEQFF. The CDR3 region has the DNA TGTGCCAGCAGCGCTACTAGCGATGAGCAGTTCTTC.